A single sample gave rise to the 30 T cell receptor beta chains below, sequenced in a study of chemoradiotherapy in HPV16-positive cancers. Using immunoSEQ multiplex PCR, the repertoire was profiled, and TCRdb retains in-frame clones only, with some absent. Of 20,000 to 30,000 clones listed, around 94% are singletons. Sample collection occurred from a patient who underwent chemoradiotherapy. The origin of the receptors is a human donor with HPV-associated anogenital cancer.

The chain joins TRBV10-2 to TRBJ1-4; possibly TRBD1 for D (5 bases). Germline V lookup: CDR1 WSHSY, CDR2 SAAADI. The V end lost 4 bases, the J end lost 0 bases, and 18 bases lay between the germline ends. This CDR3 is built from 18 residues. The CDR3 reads CASSVPLRGSATNEKLFF. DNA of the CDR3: TGCGCCAGCAGTGTTCCCTTGAGGGGTTCGGCAACTAATGAAAAACTGTTTTTT.

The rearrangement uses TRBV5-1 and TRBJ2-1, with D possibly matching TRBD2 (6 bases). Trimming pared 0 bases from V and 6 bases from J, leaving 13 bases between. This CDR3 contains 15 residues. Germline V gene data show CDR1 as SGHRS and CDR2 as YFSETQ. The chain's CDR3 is CASSLDFGGSNEQFF. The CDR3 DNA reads TGCGCCAGCAGCTTGGACTTTGGGGGGAGCAATGAGCAGTTCTTC.

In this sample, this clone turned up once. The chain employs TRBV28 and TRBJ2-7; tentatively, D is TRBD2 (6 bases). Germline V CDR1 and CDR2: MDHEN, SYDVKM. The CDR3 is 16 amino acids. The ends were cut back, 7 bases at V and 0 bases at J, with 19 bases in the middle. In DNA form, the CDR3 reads TGTGCCAGCATAGGGTCCTCGGGGGAGAACTCCTACGAGCAGTACTTC. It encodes CASIGSSGENSYEQYF.

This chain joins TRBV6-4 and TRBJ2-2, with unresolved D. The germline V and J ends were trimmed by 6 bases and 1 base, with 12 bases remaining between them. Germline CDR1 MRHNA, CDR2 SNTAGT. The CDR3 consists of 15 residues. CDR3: CASSARLGNTGELFF. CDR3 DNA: TGTGCCAGCAGCGCCAGGTTAGGGAACACCGGGGAGCTGTTTTTT.

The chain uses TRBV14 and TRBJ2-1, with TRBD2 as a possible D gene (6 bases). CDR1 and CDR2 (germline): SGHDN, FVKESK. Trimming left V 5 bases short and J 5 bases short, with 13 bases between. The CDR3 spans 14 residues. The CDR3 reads CASSGGALNNEQFF. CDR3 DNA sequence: TGTGCCAGCAGCGGAGGGGCCTTAAACAATGAGCAGTTCTTC.

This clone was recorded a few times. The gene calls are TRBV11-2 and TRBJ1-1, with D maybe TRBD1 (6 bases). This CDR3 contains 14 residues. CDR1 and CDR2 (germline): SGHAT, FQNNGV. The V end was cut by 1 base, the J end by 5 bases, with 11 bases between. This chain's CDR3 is CASSLGGGRTEAFF. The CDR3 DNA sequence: TGTGCCAGCAGCTTAGGCGGGGGCCGAACTGAAGCTTTCTTT.

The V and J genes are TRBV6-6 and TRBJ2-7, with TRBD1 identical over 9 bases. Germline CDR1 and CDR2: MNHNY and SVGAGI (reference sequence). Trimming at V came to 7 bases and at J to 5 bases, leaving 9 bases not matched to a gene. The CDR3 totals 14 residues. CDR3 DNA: TGTGCCAGCAAGAAGGGACAGGGTTTAGACGAGCAGTACTTC. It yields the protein CASKKGQGLDEQYF.

The CDR3 DNA sequence: TGTGCCAGCAGCTCTCCTCCGGGACAGGGAAATGAAAAACTGTTTTTT. Its protein is CASSSPPGQGNEKLFF. This sequence joins TRBV5-4 and TRBJ1-4; 9 bases align to TRBD1. CDR3 length: 16 amino acids. J gave up 5 bases and V 3 bases, and 8 bases lay outside the gene matches. Per the germline V gene, CDR1 is SGHNT and CDR2 is YYREEE (reference sequence).

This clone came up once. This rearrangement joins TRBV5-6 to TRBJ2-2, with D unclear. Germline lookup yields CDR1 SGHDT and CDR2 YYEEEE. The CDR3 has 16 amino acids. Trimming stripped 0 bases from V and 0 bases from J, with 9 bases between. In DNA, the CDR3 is TGTGCCAGCAGCTTGGGAGACTTACCGAACACCGGGGAGCTGTTTTTT. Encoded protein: CASSLGDLPNTGELFF.

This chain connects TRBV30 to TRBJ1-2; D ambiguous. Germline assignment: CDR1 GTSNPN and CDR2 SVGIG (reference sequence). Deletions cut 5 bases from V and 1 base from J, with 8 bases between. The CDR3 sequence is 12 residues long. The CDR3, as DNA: TGTGCCTGGTCCGGATATAACTATGGCTACACCTTC. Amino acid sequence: CAWSGYNYGYTF.

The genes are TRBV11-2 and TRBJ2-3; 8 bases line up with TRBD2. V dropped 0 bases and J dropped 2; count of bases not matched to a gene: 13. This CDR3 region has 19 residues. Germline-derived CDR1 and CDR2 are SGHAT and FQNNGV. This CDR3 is CASSLDFFVAGSPTDTQYF. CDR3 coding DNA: TGTGCCAGCAGCTTAGACTTCTTCGTAGCGGGATCCCCCACAGATACGCAGTATTTT.

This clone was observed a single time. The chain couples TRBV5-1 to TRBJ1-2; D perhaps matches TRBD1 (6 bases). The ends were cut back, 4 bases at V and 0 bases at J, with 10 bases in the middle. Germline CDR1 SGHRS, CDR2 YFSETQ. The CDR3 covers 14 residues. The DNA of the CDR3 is TGCGCCAGCAGCCTCGGACAGTCTAACTATGGCTACACCTTC. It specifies CASSLGQSNYGYTF. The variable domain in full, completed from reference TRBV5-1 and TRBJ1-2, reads KAGVTQTPRYLIKTRGQQVTLSCSPISGHRSVSWYQQTPGQGLQFLFEYFSETQRNKGNFPGRFSGRQFSNSRSEMNVSTLELGDSALYLCASSLGQSNYGYTFGSGTRLTVV.

This chain's CDR3 is CASSLSRTGNTGELFF. CDR3 DNA: TGTGCCAGCAGCTTAAGTAGGACAGGGAACACCGGGGAGCTGTTTTTT. V usage is TRBV7-9 and J usage is TRBJ2-2; 7 bases align to TRBD1. J was trimmed by 1 base and V by 2 bases; bases with no gene match: 4. The CDR3 contains 16 residues. In germline, CDR1 is SEHNR, CDR2 FQNEAQ (reference sequence).

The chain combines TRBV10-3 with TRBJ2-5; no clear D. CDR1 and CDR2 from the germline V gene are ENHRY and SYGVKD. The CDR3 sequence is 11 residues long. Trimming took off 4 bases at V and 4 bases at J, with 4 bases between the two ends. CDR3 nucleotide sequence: TGTGCCATCAGTGGGGGAGAGACCCAGTACTTC. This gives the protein CAISGGETQYF.

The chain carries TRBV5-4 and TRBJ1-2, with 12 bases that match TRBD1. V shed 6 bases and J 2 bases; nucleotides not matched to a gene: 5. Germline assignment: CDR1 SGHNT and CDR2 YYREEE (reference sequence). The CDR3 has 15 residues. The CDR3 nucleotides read TGTGCCAGCAAGGGACAGGGGGCTCGGAACTATGGCTACACCTTC. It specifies CASKGQGARNYGYTF.

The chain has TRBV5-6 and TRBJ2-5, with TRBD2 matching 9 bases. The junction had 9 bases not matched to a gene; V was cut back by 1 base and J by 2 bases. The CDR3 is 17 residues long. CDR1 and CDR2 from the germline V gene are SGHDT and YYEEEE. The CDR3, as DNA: TGTGCCAGCAGCTTGAAGGTGGCTAGCGGGAATCAAGAGACCCAGTACTTC. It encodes CASSLKVASGNQETQYF.

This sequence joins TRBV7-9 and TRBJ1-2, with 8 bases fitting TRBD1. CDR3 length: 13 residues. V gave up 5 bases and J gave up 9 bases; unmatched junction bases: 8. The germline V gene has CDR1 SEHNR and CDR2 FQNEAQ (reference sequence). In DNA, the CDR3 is TGTGCCAGCAGCCCCGTGGACAGGGAGAGCTACACCTTC. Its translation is CASSPVDRESYTF.

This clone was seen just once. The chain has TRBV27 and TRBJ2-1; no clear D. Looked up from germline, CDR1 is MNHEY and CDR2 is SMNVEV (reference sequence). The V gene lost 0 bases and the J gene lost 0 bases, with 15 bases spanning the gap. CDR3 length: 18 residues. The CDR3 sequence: CASSLSPPYESSYNEQFF. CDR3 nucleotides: TGTGCCAGCAGTTTATCCCCCCCATACGAGAGCTCCTACAATGAGCAGTTCTTC.

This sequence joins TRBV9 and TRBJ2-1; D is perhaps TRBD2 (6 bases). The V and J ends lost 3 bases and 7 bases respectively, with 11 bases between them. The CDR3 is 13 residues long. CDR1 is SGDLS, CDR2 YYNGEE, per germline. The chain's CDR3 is CASSDRLVNEQFF. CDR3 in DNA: TGTGCCAGCAGCGACAGACTAGTAAATGAGCAGTTCTTC.

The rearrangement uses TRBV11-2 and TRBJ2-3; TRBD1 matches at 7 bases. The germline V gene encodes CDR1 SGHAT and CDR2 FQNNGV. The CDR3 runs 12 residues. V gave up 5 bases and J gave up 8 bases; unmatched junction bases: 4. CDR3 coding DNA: TGTGCCAGCAGCCCAGACAGGGCTACGCAGTATTTT. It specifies CASSPDRATQYF.

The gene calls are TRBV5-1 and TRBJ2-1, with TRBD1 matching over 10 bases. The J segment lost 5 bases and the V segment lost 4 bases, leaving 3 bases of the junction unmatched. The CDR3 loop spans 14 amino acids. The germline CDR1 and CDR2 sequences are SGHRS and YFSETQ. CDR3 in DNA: TGCGCCAGCAGCCCCGGGACAGGGGACAATGAGCAGTTCTTC. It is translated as CASSPGTGDNEQFF.

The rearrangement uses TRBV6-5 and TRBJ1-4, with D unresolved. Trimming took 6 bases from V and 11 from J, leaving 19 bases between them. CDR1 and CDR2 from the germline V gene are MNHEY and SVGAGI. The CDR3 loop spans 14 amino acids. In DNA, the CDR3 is TGTGCCAGCAGCCCGGCCCCGGGGAGCCATAAACTGTTTTTT. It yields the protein CASSPAPGSHKLFF.

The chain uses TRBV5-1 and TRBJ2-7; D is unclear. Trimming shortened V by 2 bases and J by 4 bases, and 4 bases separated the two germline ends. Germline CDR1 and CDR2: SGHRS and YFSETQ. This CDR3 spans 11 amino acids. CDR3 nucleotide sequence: TGCGCCAGCAGCTTCGGGTACGAGCAGTACTTC. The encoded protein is CASSFGYEQYF.

CDR3 amino acids: CASSNGVNYRVDTQYF. CDR3 nucleotides: TGTGCCAGCAGCAATGGGGTTAATTACCGGGTGGATACGCAGTATTTT. The V and J genes are TRBV7-2 and TRBJ2-3; D is undetermined. This CDR3 has 16 amino acids. The germline V and J ends were trimmed by 5 bases and 6 bases, with 21 bases remaining between them. Germline CDR1 is SGHTA and CDR2 is FQGNSA.

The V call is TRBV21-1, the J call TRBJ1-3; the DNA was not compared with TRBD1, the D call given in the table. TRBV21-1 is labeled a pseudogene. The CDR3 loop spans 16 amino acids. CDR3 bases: TGTGCCAGCAGCAAAGGGGGCCCAGGAACTGGAAACACCATATATTTT. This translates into CASSKGGPGTGNTIYF.

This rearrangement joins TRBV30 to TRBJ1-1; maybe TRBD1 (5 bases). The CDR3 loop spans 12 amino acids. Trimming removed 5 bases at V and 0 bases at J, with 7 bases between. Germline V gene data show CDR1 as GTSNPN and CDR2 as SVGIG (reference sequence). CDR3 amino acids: CAWGQVNTEAFF. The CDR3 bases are TGTGCCTGGGGACAAGTGAACACTGAAGCTTTCTTT.

CDR3 sequence reads: CAWSLQVNKQPQHF. CDR3 nucleotide sequence: TGTGCCTGGAGCCTGCAGGTGAACAAACAGCCCCAGCATTTT. J is TRBJ1-5 and V is TRBV30; D call uncertain. The germline V gene encodes CDR1 GTSNPN and CDR2 SVGIG (reference sequence). The germline V and J ends were trimmed by 3 bases and 7 bases, with 16 bases remaining between them. This CDR3 region has 14 residues.

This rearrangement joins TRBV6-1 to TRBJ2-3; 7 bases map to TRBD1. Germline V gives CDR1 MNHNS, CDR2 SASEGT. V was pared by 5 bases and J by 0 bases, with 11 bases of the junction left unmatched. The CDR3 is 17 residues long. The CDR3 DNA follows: TGTGCCAGCAGTCAAGGCCAGGGACAGACTAGCACAGATACGCAGTATTTT. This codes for CASSQGQGQTSTDTQYF.

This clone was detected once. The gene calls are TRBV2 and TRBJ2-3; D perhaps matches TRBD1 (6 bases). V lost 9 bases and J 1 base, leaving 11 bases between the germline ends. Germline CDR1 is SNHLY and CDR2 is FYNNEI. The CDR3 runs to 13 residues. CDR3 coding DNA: TGTGCCAGTAACAGGGTGGGCACAGATACGCAGTATTTT. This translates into CASNRVGTDTQYF.

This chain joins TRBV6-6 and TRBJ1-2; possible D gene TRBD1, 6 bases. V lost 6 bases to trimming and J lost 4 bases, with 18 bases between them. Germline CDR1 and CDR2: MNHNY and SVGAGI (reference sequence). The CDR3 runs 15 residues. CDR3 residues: CASSAPGDAGYGYTF. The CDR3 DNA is TGTGCCAGCAGCGCCCCAGGGGACGCCGGCTATGGCTACACCTTC.